This T cell receptor (beta chain) was found in a study of early stage breast cancer tumors. Across the study: Invasive lobular carcinomas made up about 30% of the 12 ER+/PR+/HER2- tumors.

Each sample had two DNA replicates, around 0.53 ug blood or around 1.4 ug tissue. TCRdb's table, derived via immunoSEQ multiplex PCR, lists solely in-frame clones and lacks some. The sample lists about 63,000 clones; 60% to 85% were seen once. This clone appeared a few times. V lost 5 bases and J lost 6, with 17 bases in between. The length of the CDR3 is 14 residues. The germline V gene encodes CDR1 WNHNN and CDR2 SYGVQD (reference sequence). The chain employs TRBV10-1 and TRBJ2-7; D gene uncertain. The source material was blood. The receptor was derived from a person in their twenties or thirties with breast cancer. CDR3 loop: CASSTGRPDGEQYF. As DNA, the CDR3 is TGCGCCAGCAGTACCGGACGGCCCGACGGCGAGCAGTACTTC.